This T cell receptor beta chain emerged from a study of blood T cell repertoires in COVID-19. The overall study: COVID-19 samples, acute and convalescent, were from the United States, Italy and Spain. In each case, the material was cDNA or gDNA derived from T cells, B-cell-depleted T cells, or PBMCs.

In the source study's methods: Reference gene primers were amplified, and this amplification served to estimate nucleated cell counts. Libraries were prepared by immunoSEQ multiplex PCR; TCRdb keeps only in-frame clonotypes and omits some of them. The V and J calls and clone size come from that table; D and trimming were worked out from the DNA. The data hold over 150,000 clones, with around 79% observed a single time. The sample holds one count of this clone. Sequences were obtained from peripheral blood. This sequence originates from a woman aged 45-59 years with acute or convalescent COVID-19.

CDR3 in DNA: TGTGCCACCAGTGATTTGCAGCTTGCAGGGGTTCAGGATGAGCAGTTCTTC. As protein: CATSDLQLAGVQDEQFF. The chain couples TRBV24-1 to TRBJ2-1; a weak D match, TRBD1 (6 bases). The CDR3 runs to 17 residues. Looked up from germline, CDR1 is KGHDR and CDR2 is SFDVKD. V shed 0 bases and J shed 8 bases, with 19 bases lying between them.